This passage covers 32 T cell receptor beta chains from one sample sequenced in a study of blood T cells in healthy people across ages. Primers used in a second PCR of about 6 to 11 cycles were a sample-barcoded 5' primer and a J-beta primer mix. Via MiXCR, TCRdb re-called the 5' RACE reads, giving one row per CDR3 protein. This table holds hundreds of thousands of distinct CDR3 sequences, around two fifths found once. Material: blood. The receptors stem from a man aged 55 to 69 in good health.

This chain uses TRBV5-5 with TRBJ1-1, with D uncertain. This CDR3 is built from 15 residues. V shed 2 bases and J shed 1 base, with 12 bases lying between them. CDR1 and CDR2 from the germline V gene are SGHKS and YYEKEE (reference sequence). CDR3 in DNA: TGTGCCAGCAGCTTAATACGGAATGCGAACACTGAAGCTTTCTTT. Protein: CASSLIRNANTEAFF.

The chain joins TRBV5-5 to TRBJ2-4; no clear D gene. Trimming shortened V by 4 bases and J by 5 bases, and 13 bases separated the two germline ends. CDR1 and CDR2 from the germline V gene are SGHKS and YYEKEE (reference sequence). The CDR3 runs 14 residues. The CDR3 here is CASSPRGGENIQYF. DNA of the CDR3: TGTGCCAGCAGCCCTCGAGGTGGGGAAAACATTCAGTACTTC. The full variable domain, its missing parts supplied by reference TRBV5-5 and TRBJ2-4, is DAGVTQSPTHLIKTRGQQVTLRCSPISGHKSVSWYQQVLGQGPQFIFQYYEKEERGRGNFPDRFSARQFPNYSSELNVNALLLGDSALYLCASSPRGGENIQYFGAGTRLSVL.

The V and J genes are TRBV6-1 and TRBJ1-2, with 7 bases identical to TRBD1. The length of the CDR3 is 15 residues. Germline V gene data show CDR1 as MNHNS and CDR2 as SASEGT. The V gene end was trimmed by 3 bases and the J gene end by 4 bases; junction bases not matched to a gene: 8. The CDR3 is CASSDDPGTAYGYTF. The DNA of the CDR3 is TGTGCCAGCAGTGACGATCCCGGGACAGCCTATGGCTACACCTTC.

The chain is built from TRBV20-1 and TRBJ1-4, with D uncertain. The V gene's germline CDR1 is DFQATT and CDR2 SNEGSKA (reference sequence). V was pared by 6 bases and J by 12 bases, with 20 bases between. This CDR3 is built from 13 residues. CDR3 residues: CSARRPGLTELFF. The CDR3 nucleotides read TGCAGTGCCAGGAGGCCCGGACTCACGGAACTGTTTTTT.

V gene TRBV7-2 combines with J gene TRBJ2-5; D not certain. Per the germline V gene, CDR1 is SGHTA and CDR2 is FQGNSA. V lost 3 bases and J lost 1, with 12 bases in between. CDR3 length: 15 residues. The CDR3 protein is CASSFFTTVQETQYF. In DNA form, the CDR3 reads TGTGCCAGCAGCTTCTTTACCACAGTCCAAGAGACCCAGTACTTC.

This clonotype was observed a handful of times. The chain is built from TRBV12-3 or TRBV12-4 and TRBJ2-5; TRBD1 might be the D (5 bases). The V gene lost 5 bases and the J gene lost 7 bases, with 14 bases spanning the gap. This CDR3 is built from 13 residues. CDR3 sequence reads: CASSHSPQGTQYF. The CDR3 DNA sequence: TGTGCCAGCAGTCATAGCCCCCAGGGGACCCAGTACTTC.

The gene calls are TRBV3-1 and TRBJ2-7, with 8 bases matching TRBD2. Germline V gene data show CDR1 as LGHDT and CDR2 as YNNKEL (reference sequence). The J segment lost 4 bases and the V segment lost 4 bases, leaving 12 bases of the junction unmatched. The CDR3 covers 16 residues. The CDR3 loop is CASSPYQASGSYEQYF. The CDR3 nucleotides are TGTGCCAGCAGCCCATACCAGGCTAGCGGGTCTTACGAGCAGTACTTC.

This clonotype has a handful of counts. This rearrangement joins TRBV7-9 to TRBJ2-5; D unresolved. The CDR3 consists of 14 residues. The germline V gene encodes CDR1 SEHNR and CDR2 FQNEAQ (reference sequence). Between the trimmed V and J ends, which lost 5 bases and 0 bases, there was a span of 10 bases. Here the CDR3 reads CASSSRSYQETQYF. CDR3 nucleotide sequence: TGTGCCAGCAGCAGTCGGTCGTACCAAGAGACCCAGTACTTC.

The V and J genes are TRBV7-2 and TRBJ2-3; a weak D match, TRBD2 (5 bases). Germline CDR1 is SGHTA and CDR2 is FQGNSA. V was trimmed by 4 bases and J by 0 bases, leaving 17 bases between them. This CDR3 has 17 amino acids. CDR3 protein: CASSSQPRAVSTDTQYF. DNA for the CDR3: TGTGCCAGCAGCTCACAACCGCGGGCGGTGAGCACAGATACGCAGTATTTT.

To note about this clonotype: One end of the junction fails to match germline, which may point to a read error. The V and J genes are TRBV7-2 and TRBJ2-1, with D tentatively TRBD1 or TRBD2 (7 bases each). This CDR3 is built from 16 residues. Germline CDR1 is SGHTA and CDR2 is FQGNSA. The CDR3 sequence is CASNLGGGGFTNEQFF. CDR3 coding DNA: TGTGCCAGCAACTTAGGGGGCGGGGGCTTTACCAATGAGCAGTTCTTC.

The chain has TRBV21-1 and TRBJ1-5; the D call TRBD1 from the table was never checked on the DNA. TRBV21-1 constitutes a pseudogene. The CDR3 runs 18 residues. CDR3 nucleotide sequence: TGTGCCAGCAGCACCCTAGACAGGGAGAATGGTAGCAATCAGCCCCAGCATTTT. This translates into CASSTLDRENGSNQPQHF.

This clonotype has a handful of counts. The chain couples TRBV7-2 to TRBJ1-2; D might be TRBD1 (5 bases). CDR1 and CDR2 (germline): SGHTA, FQGNSA. The CDR3 totals 15 residues. V was pared by 1 base and J by 2 bases, with 11 bases between. CDR3 DNA sequence: TGTGCCAGCAGCTTAGGTGTACAGGCGAACTATGGCTACACCTTC. Translation: CASSLGVQANYGYTF.

In this sample, this clonotype turned up a few times. The rearrangement links TRBV20-1 to TRBJ2-7; D gene ambiguous. V lost 0 bases, J lost 3 bases, and 18 bases lay in between. The CDR3 totals 16 residues. CDR1 is DFQATT and CDR2 is SNEGSKA in the germline V gene (reference sequence). The CDR3 DNA is TGCAGTGCTAGAGATTCCTCCCCTGGGCCCGACTACGAGCAGTACTTC. Amino acid sequence: CSARDSSPGPDYEQYF.

The rearrangement links TRBV18 to TRBJ1-2, with 7 bases lining up with TRBD1. V shed 3 bases, J shed 3 bases, and the junction held 4 bases outside the gene matches. The CDR3 contains 14 residues. The germline gives CDR1 KGHSH, CDR2 LQKENI. CDR3 region: CASSPTGEHYGYTF. The CDR3 DNA follows: TGTGCCAGCTCACCTACAGGGGAACACTATGGCTACACCTTC.

This clonotype has just a few counts. The chain couples TRBV20-1 to TRBJ2-7; the match to TRBD1 covers 12 bases. CDR1 is DFQATT and CDR2 is SNEGSKA in the germline V gene (reference sequence). CDR3 length: 15 amino acids. V shed 2 bases and J 4 bases; nucleotides not matched to a gene: 6. CDR3 bases: TGCAGTGCTAGAAAGGGACAGGGGGCAATTTACGAGCAGTACTTC. It encodes CSARKGQGAIYEQYF.

This chain connects TRBV28 to TRBJ1-5, with D hard to call. The length of the CDR3 is 14 residues. Trimming removed 10 bases at V and 4 bases at J, with 17 bases between. Per germline, CDR1 MDHEN and CDR2 SYDVKM. The CDR3 protein is CATSGASGNQPQHF. DNA of the CDR3: TGTGCCACCAGCGGAGCATCTGGAAATCAGCCCCAGCATTTT.

The J gene is TRBJ1-2, the V gene TRBV9; 8 bases fit TRBD1. Germline V gene data show CDR1 as SGDLS and CDR2 as YYNGEE. The CDR3 totals 16 residues. J lost 5 bases, V lost 4 bases, and 13 bases had no gene match. CDR3 amino acids: CASSRTGQGGGYGYTF. CDR3 nucleotides: TGTGCCAGCAGCCGGACCGGACAGGGAGGAGGATATGGCTACACCTTC.

As concerns this clonotype: Relative to the germline gene, one junction end is altered; a read error may explain this. The chain uses TRBV12-3 or TRBV12-4 and TRBJ2-7; 7 positions match TRBD1. The CDR3 contains 15 residues. The CDR3 here is CASSHTGASSYGQYF. In DNA, the CDR3 is TGTGCCAGCAGTCATACAGGGGCCAGCTCCTACGGGCAGTACTTC.

The chain joins TRBV6-1 to TRBJ2-6, with D tentatively TRBD1 (6 bases). Germline loops: CDR1 MNHNS, CDR2 SASEGT. CDR3 length equals 18 residues. Trimming stripped 6 bases from V and 1 base from J, with 19 bases between. The CDR3 bases are TGTGCCAGCAGACAAGGGTGGACAGAACCATCTGGGGCCAACGTCCTGACTTTC. It is translated as CASRQGWTEPSGANVLTF.

The chain is built from TRBV15 and TRBJ2-3, with a tentative D call TRBD1 (6 bases). CDR3 length equals 13 residues. V gave up 5 bases and J gave up 3 bases, with 9 bases separating them. The germline V gene has CDR1 LNHNV and CDR2 YYDKDF (reference sequence). The CDR3 loop reads CATSRGGTDTQYF. CDR3 nucleotides: TGTGCCACCAGCCGAGGGGGTACAGATACGCAGTATTTT.

The genes are TRBV6-1 and TRBJ2-3; TRBD1 matches at 7 bases. The CDR3 is made up of 13 amino acids. V was pared by 5 bases and J by 4 bases, with 3 bases of the junction left unmatched. Germline CDR1 MNHNS, CDR2 SASEGT. The CDR3, as DNA: TGTGCCAGCAGTACAGGGGAACCAGATACGCAGTATTTT. This translates into CASSTGEPDTQYF.

This clonotype showed up just a few times. The chain combines TRBV7-2 with TRBJ2-1; tentatively, D is TRBD2 (5 bases). V was pared by 7 bases and J by 10 bases, with 14 bases between. In germline, CDR1 is SGHTA, CDR2 FQGNSA. The CDR3 length is 12 residues. The CDR3 protein is CASTARGSEQFF. Here the CDR3 DNA reads TGTGCCAGCACCGCACGGGGATCAGAGCAGTTCTTC.

This clonotype was seen a few times. The CDR3 sequence: CSARQWGGYEQYF. The CDR3 DNA follows: TGCAGTGCTAGGCAATGGGGAGGCTACGAGCAGTACTTC. This chain joins TRBV20-1 and TRBJ2-7, with D maybe TRBD2 (6 bases). The CDR3 contains 13 residues. Trimming stripped 3 bases from V and 3 bases from J, with 12 bases between. The germline gives CDR1 DFQATT, CDR2 SNEGSKA (reference sequence).

This clonotype was seen a handful of times. The V and J genes are TRBV6-5 and TRBJ1-4; no reliable D call. The V gene's germline CDR1 is MNHEY and CDR2 SVGAGI. The CDR3 runs to 14 residues. Trimming cost V 2 bases and J 4 bases, with 8 bases left between them. The DNA of the CDR3 is TGTGCCAGCAGTTACGATAGAAATAATGAAAAACTGTTTTTT. Translated: CASSYDRNNEKLFF.

The chain joins TRBV7-2 to TRBJ1-5, with 8 bases fitting TRBD1. Germline V gene sequence: CDR1 SGHTA, CDR2 FQGNSA. This CDR3 has 15 residues. J lost 6 bases, V lost 4 bases, and 8 bases had no gene match. CDR3 nucleotide sequence: TGTGCCAGCAGCTCCGGGACAGGCTTCGGTCAGCCCCAGCATTTT. This codes for CASSSGTGFGQPQHF.

This clonotype was picked up a small number of times. J is TRBJ2-5 and V is TRBV3-1, with D unresolved. CDR1 is LGHDT, CDR2 YNNKEL, per germline (reference sequence). Trimming cost V 0 bases and J 5 bases, with 19 bases left between them. The CDR3 length is 17 residues. This CDR3 reads CASSQDPAAIGGETQYF. The CDR3 DNA reads as TGTGCCAGCAGCCAAGATCCGGCAGCTATCGGTGGGGAGACCCAGTACTTC.

This clonotype was counted a few times. The chain has TRBV14 and TRBJ1-1, with 7 bases identical to TRBD1. Germline CDR1 and CDR2: SGHDN and FVKESK. Germline trimming cut 2 bases from V and 0 bases from J; bases unmatched to any gene: 9. CDR3 length equals 17 residues. This CDR3 is CASSQNTGARVNTEAFF. The CDR3 DNA follows: TGTGCCAGCAGCCAAAACACAGGGGCGAGAGTGAACACTGAAGCTTTCTTT.

A remark on this clonotype: A read error may account for a junction end that differs from germline. V is TRBV10-3 and J is TRBJ2-3, with D maybe TRBD1 (6 bases). This CDR3 has 15 amino acids. Germline V gives CDR1 ENHRY, CDR2 SYGVKD. The DNA of the CDR3 is TGTGCCATCAGCTCGACAGGATCGGGGTCAGATACGCGGTATTTT. Encoded protein: CAISSTGSGSDTRYF.

This chain joins TRBV29-1 and TRBJ1-1; D call uncertain. The V end was cut by 7 bases, the J end by 2 bases, with 14 bases between. The germline gives CDR1 SQVTM, CDR2 ANQGSEA. The CDR3 has 13 amino acids. For the CDR3, the DNA is TGCAGCGCTGGACTGGTCCTTAACACTGAAGCTTTCTTT. Translating gives CSAGLVLNTEAFF.

The chain has TRBV7-9 and TRBJ1-1; D ambiguous. Germline loops: CDR1 SEHNR, CDR2 FQNEAQ (reference sequence). V lost 0 bases to trimming and J lost 1 base, with 9 bases between them. The CDR3 loop spans 15 amino acids. The DNA of the CDR3 is TGTGCCAGCAGCTTAGCGCTGGGAGCGAACACTGAAGCTTTCTTT. This sequence encodes CASSLALGANTEAFF.

This clonotype was detected a few times. V is TRBV12-3 or TRBV12-4 and J is TRBJ2-3; TRBD2 agrees at 14 bases. The CDR3 has 17 amino acids. With V trimmed by 6 bases and J by 6 bases, 11 bases remained unmatched. CDR3 sequence reads: CASRDGLAGGPPDTQYF. The CDR3 bases are TGTGCCAGCAGAGATGGACTAGCGGGGGGCCCCCCCGATACGCAGTATTTT.

This clonotype occurred a few times. The V and J genes are TRBV5-5 and TRBJ1-5; tentatively, D is TRBD1 (6 bases). Germline-derived CDR1 and CDR2 are SGHKS and YYEKEE (reference sequence). This CDR3 contains 18 residues. The V and J ends lost 0 bases and 3 bases respectively, with 19 bases between them. CDR3 nucleotide sequence: TGTGCCAGCAGCTTGGACGCCGGGGGGCCAATCCCCAATCAGCCCCAGCATTTT. Its translation: CASSLDAGGPIPNQPQHF.